Listed below are T cell receptor beta chains from one sample, sequenced in a study of T-cell reconstitution after alpha-beta-depleted transplantation in children. A single record per CDR3 protein comes from TCRdb applying MiXCR to the PCR reads. The sample yields about 400,000 distinct CDR3 sequences, about 20% seen once. The sequencing here drew on PBMCs from the stem cell graft donor, taken from the stem cell graft. The receptors were gathered from a human donor who donated a stem cell graft to a child with acute myeloid leukemia. Each CDR3 is given with its conserved first and last residue. A D gene is named only where the DNA matches it firmly. Clone size is shown for a subset of rows, as once, few, many or a class of expanded clone.

>TRBV5-1|TRBJ1-1|NA|TRBD1
CASSWDRGSTEAFF
TGCGCCAGCAGCTGGGACAGGGGTAGCACTGAAGCTTTCTTT
>TRBV20-1|TRBJ1-5|few|TRBD1
CSARPDRGGYQPQHF
TGCAGTGCTAGACCAGACAGGGGTGGCTATCAGCCCCAGCATTTT
>TRBV4-2|TRBJ2-7|NA|NA
CASSQDLRVTF
TGTGCCAGCAGCCAAGATTTGAGGGTAACCTTC
>TRBV25-1|TRBJ2-6|few|NA
CASSASGAGSGANVLTF
TGTGCCAGCAGTGCCTCTGGGGCGGGATCGGGGGCCAACGTCCTGACTTTC
>TRBV11-3|TRBJ1-5|NA|NA
CASSLVHGTFNQPQHF
TGTGCCAGCAGCTTAGTACACGGGACATTCAATCAGCCCCAGCATTTT
>TRBV28|TRBJ2-1|few|NA
CASTIGPRRNEQFF
TGTGCCAGCACCATAGGACCGCGCAGGAATGAGCAGTTCTTC
>TRBV12-3/TRBV12-4|TRBJ2-7|NA|TRBD1
CASTWGQGGFREQYF
TGTGCCAGCACCTGGGGACAGGGCGGCTTTCGCGAGCAGTACTTC
>TRBV12-3/TRBV12-4|TRBJ2-3|NA|TRBD2
CASSSLAESTDTQYF
TGTGCCAGCAGTTCGCTAGCGGAAAGCACAGATACGCAGTATTTT
>TRBV29-1|TRBJ2-5|many|TRBD1
CSDSRQGWETQYF
TGCAGCGACTCGAGACAGGGTTGGGAGACCCAGTACTTC
>TRBV28|TRBJ1-6|NA|NA
CASEGVSPLHF
TGTGCCAGCGAGGGTGTCTCACCCCTCCACTTT
>TRBV24-1|TRBJ2-3|NA|TRBD1
CATSDRLRTGGFTDTQYF
TGTGCCACCAGTGATCGCTTGAGGACAGGGGGCTTCACAGATACGCAGTATTTT
>TRBV20-1|TRBJ2-5|NA|NA
CSARDPGATYQETQYF
TGCAGTGCTAGAGATCCAGGGGCCACGTACCAAGAGACCCAGTACTTC
>TRBV29-1|TRBJ1-1|many|TRBD1
CSATTGMATEAFF
TGCAGCGCCACGACAGGGATGGCCACTGAAGCTTTCTTT
>TRBV28|TRBJ2-7|few|NA
CASKQVYEQYF
TGTGCCAGCAAACAGGTCTACGAGCAGTACTTC
>TRBV18|TRBJ1-5|NA|NA
CASSPPGGKNQPQHF
TGTGCCAGCTCACCACCCGGGGGGAAGAATCAGCCCCAGCATTTT
>TRBV6-1|TRBJ2-7|NA|NA
CASSRGVADYYEQYF
TGTGCCAGCAGCCGAGGGGTAGCGGATTACTACGAGCAGTACTTC
>TRBV15|TRBJ2-7|few|TRBD2
CATSIRPAGAYEQYF
TGTGCCACCAGCATAAGGCCCGCGGGAGCCTACGAGCAGTACTTC
>TRBV6-4|TRBJ2-1|many|TRBD2
CASSDSTSGMDEQFF
TGTGCCAGCAGTGATTCGACTAGCGGGATGGATGAGCAGTTCTTC
>TRBV20-1|TRBJ2-1|few|TRBD2
CSAREGSGGYNEQFF
TGCAGTGCTAGAGAAGGGAGCGGGGGATACAATGAGCAGTTCTTC
>TRBV12-3/TRBV12-4|TRBJ2-7|many|TRBD2
CASSLGTSVSYEQYF
TGTGCCAGCAGTTTAGGGACTAGCGTCTCCTACGAGCAGTACTTC
>TRBV24-1|TRBJ2-1|many|TRBD1
CATSDLREQGNTNEQFF
TGTGCCACCAGTGACCTGAGGGAACAGGGGAATACCAATGAGCAGTTCTTC
>TRBV11-2|TRBJ2-1|NA|TRBD2
CASSLFAGGPAEQFF
TGTGCCAGCAGCCTGTTTGCGGGAGGGCCAGCTGAGCAGTTCTTC
>TRBV24-1|TRBJ2-3|NA|NA
CATSDPRDAESTDTQYF
TGTGCCACCAGTGACCCACGGGACGCGGAGAGCACAGATACGCAGTATTTT
>TRBV15|TRBJ1-1|few|TRBD1
CATSREARGLGEAFF
TGTGCCACCAGCAGAGAGGCCAGGGGGCTCGGTGAAGCTTTCTTT
>TRBV11-2|TRBJ2-3|NA|TRBD2
CASSLLGGSGRAADTQYF
TGTGCCAGCAGCCTATTAGGGGGTAGCGGGAGGGCCGCAGATACGCAGTATTTT
>TRBV20-1|TRBJ2-7|NA|NA
CSASRAGYEQYF
TGCAGTGCCTCACGGGCAGGCTACGAGCAGTACTTC
>TRBV20-1|TRBJ2-7|many|NA
CSASFGVYEQYF
TGCAGTGCTAGTTTTGGGGTATACGAGCAGTACTTC
>TRBV10-3|TRBJ2-7|NA|TRBD2
CATELGRTSGSPYEQYF
TGTGCCACCGAATTGGGACGGACTAGCGGGAGCCCCTACGAGCAGTACTTC
>TRBV27|TRBJ2-7|NA|NA
CASSLSLGHYEQYF
TGTGCCAGCAGTTTAAGTCTAGGCCACTACGAGCAGTACTTC
>TRBV15|TRBJ2-7|few|NA
CATSRDLRNYEQYF
TGTGCCACCAGCAGAGATTTGCGGAACTACGAGCAGTACTTC
>TRBV6-5|TRBJ1-5|NA|NA
CASSYKGNQPQHF
TGTGCCAGCAGTTACAAGGGGAATCAGCCCCAGCATTTT
>TRBV28|TRBJ2-3|many|TRBD2
CASSSRLTSGRPDTQYF
TGTGCCAGCAGTTCCCGACTGACTAGCGGGAGGCCAGATACGCAGTATTTT
>TRBV20-1|TRBJ1-4|few|NA
CSASVAANEKLFF
TGCAGTGCTAGTGTAGCAGCTAATGAAAAACTGTTTTTT
>TRBV13|TRBJ2-1|NA|NA
CASSPRWGSSYNEQFF
TGTGCCAGCAGCCCCCGATGGGGGAGCTCCTACAATGAGCAGTTCTTC
>TRBV12-3/TRBV12-4|TRBJ2-2|NA|TRBD1
CASSLGQGANTGELFF
TGTGCCAGCAGTTTAGGACAGGGCGCGAACACCGGGGAGCTGTTTTTT
>TRBV12-3/TRBV12-4|TRBJ2-6|many|NA
CASSLVIPGANVLTF
TGTGCCAGCAGTTTAGTTATCCCTGGGGCCAACGTCCTGACTTTC
>TRBV7-6|TRBJ2-3|once|TRBD2
CASSLMAGGGPDTQYF
TGTGCCAGCAGCTTAATGGCGGGAGGGGGCCCAGATACGCAGTATTTT
>TRBV12-3/TRBV12-4|TRBJ2-5|many|TRBD1
CASSPNRGIQETQYF
TGTGCCAGCAGTCCAAACAGGGGGATTCAAGAGACCCAGTACTTC
>TRBV4-2|TRBJ2-1|many|NA
CASSHPKTLYNEQFF
TGTGCCAGCAGCCACCCGAAAACGCTCTACAATGAGCAGTTCTTC
>TRBV7-3|TRBJ2-1|NA|TRBD2
CASSLIRLAGINEQFF
TGTGCCAGCAGCTTAATTCGGCTAGCGGGTATAAATGAGCAGTTCTTC
>TRBV12-3/TRBV12-4|TRBJ2-2|NA|NA
CASSGGPNTGELFF
TGTGCCAGCAGTGGGGGCCCGAACACCGGGGAGCTGTTTTTT
>TRBV29-1|TRBJ2-2|NA|NA
CSVVGDTGELFF
TGCAGCGTTGTGGGGGACACCGGGGAGCTGTTTTTT
>TRBV12-3/TRBV12-4|TRBJ2-3|NA|NA
CASSLVGAGPARVVQYF
TGTGCCAGCAGTTTAGTGGGGGCGGGACCAGCCCGGGTTGTGCAGTATTTT
>TRBV11-1|TRBJ2-7|few|NA
CASSFEGGTVEVGDEQYF
TGTGCCAGCAGCTTTGAAGGTGGAACAGTGGAGGTCGGAGACGAGCAGTACTTC
>TRBV7-9|TRBJ2-5|few|NA
CASSKPLWGDLETQYF
TGTGCCAGCAGCAAGCCTCTTTGGGGGGACCTAGAGACCCAGTACTTC
>TRBV29-1|TRBJ2-5|many|NA
CSGREARGQETQYF
TGCAGCGGAAGGGAAGCCAGGGGCCAAGAGACCCAGTACTTC
>TRBV27|TRBJ1-1|few|NA
CASSLEGFGGATTEAFF
TGTGCCAGCAGCCTAGAAGGCTTCGGGGGCGCGACGACTGAAGCTTTCTTT